The clone carrying this TCR beta chain was observed many times. The antigen is undetermined. Each single cDNA molecule received a unique molecular identifier. Using its own MiXCR run on the 5' RACE reads, TCRdb lists one record per CDR3 protein. The sample yields tens of thousands of distinct CDR3 sequences, 7% to 10% seen once. The CDR3 consists of 13 residues. The V segment lost 5 bases and the J segment 8 bases; nucleotides outside the gene matches: 6. The source of the sample is a study of early T cells in non-severe SARS-CoV-2 infection. Looking at the study overall: Sequencing of unsorted whole blood was done on bulk RNA, leaving chains unpaired. General study points: Anti-spike CD8 responses were favored in VDJdb matching, and private and CD4 specificities were missed.

The source of this sequence is an adult who was a healthcare worker with PCR-confirmed SARS-CoV-2 infection or an uninfected control (not recorded which). Sequencing input: whole blood. This chain joins TRBV12-3 or TRBV12-4 and TRBJ2-1; 7 nucleotides line up with TRBD1. The CDR3 bases are TGTGCCAGCAGTCTCACAGGGGAGTATGAGCAGTTCTTC. The encoded protein is CASSLTGEYEQFF.